The 31 T cell receptor beta chains below were found in one sample sequenced in a study of blood T cell repertoires in COVID-19. Using immunoSEQ multiplex PCR, the repertoire was profiled, and TCRdb retains in-frame clones only, with some absent. The data contain 200,000 to 250,000 clones, 86% of them singletons. Sequencing was performed on PBMCs or T cells enriched from blood (not recorded which). The receptors were sampled from a woman between 45 and 60 years old in a cohort exposed to, infected with or recovered from COVID-19 (not recorded which).

The rearrangement uses TRBV7-2 and TRBJ2-7; TRBD2 matches at 13 bases. The trim removed 4 bases at V and 6 bases at J, leaving 12 bases unmatched. CDR1 and CDR2 from the germline V gene are SGHTA and FQGNSA. CDR3 length equals 17 residues. The CDR3 spells CASSSNQPGLAGREQYF. The CDR3 DNA is TGTGCCAGCAGCTCTAACCAACCGGGACTAGCGGGGCGCGAGCAGTACTTC. Combining the CDR3 with reference TRBV7-2 and TRBJ2-7 gives the whole variable domain GAGVSQSPSNKVTEKGKDVELRCDPISGHTALYWYRQSLGQGLEFLIYFQGNSAPDKSGLPSDRFSAERTGGSVSTLTIQRTQQEDSAVYLCASSSNQPGLAGREQYFGPGTRLTVT.

The chain links TRBV3-1 (or the pseudogene TRBV3-2) to TRBJ1-1; D may be TRBD1 (6 bases). This CDR3 has 13 amino acids. Trimming cost V 6 bases and J 3 bases, with 11 bases left between them. CDR1 and CDR2 (germline): LGHDT, YNNKEL (reference sequence). CDR3 amino acids: CASRTGLYTEAFF. DNA for the CDR3: TGTGCCAGCAGGACAGGATTGTACACTGAAGCTTTCTTT.

V and J are TRBV7-2 and TRBJ1-2; TRBD1 matches at 7 bases. Trimming took 3 bases from V and 5 from J; bases not matched to a gene: 3. The CDR3 length is 13 residues. CDR1 is SGHTA and CDR2 is FQGNSA in the germline V gene. CDR3 in amino acids: CASSLGTVYGYTF. The CDR3 bases are TGTGCCAGCAGCTTGGGGACAGTTTATGGCTACACCTTC.

V gene TRBV28 combines with J gene TRBJ1-2; 9 nucleotides line up with TRBD1. Germline-derived CDR1 and CDR2 are MDHEN and SYDVKM. CDR3 size: 16 residues. V lost 8 bases and J lost 4; bases outside the gene matches: 14. CDR3 coding DNA: TGTGCCAGCGCCGACTGGGAGGGACAGGGATCCTATGGCTACACCTTC. It yields the protein CASADWEGQGSYGYTF.

The chain couples TRBV4-3 to TRBJ2-7, with unresolved D. This CDR3 has 15 amino acids. Germline CDR1 is LGHNA and CDR2 is YSLEER. The V and J ends lost 1 base and 2 bases respectively, with 12 bases between them. This CDR3 is CASSQVRRWPYEQYF. CDR3 sequence (DNA): TGCGCCAGCAGCCAAGTCCGGAGATGGCCCTACGAGCAGTACTTC.

A word on this clone: The junction and the germline gene differ at one end; a read error may be behind it. DNA of the CDR3: TGTGCTAGCAGCTCCCGGACGAAGGGGCTAGCGGGGGGGTACCAAGAGACCCAGTACTTC. Translated, it gives CASSSRTKGLAGGYQETQYF. The J gene is TRBJ2-5, the V gene TRBV7-7, with 12 bases matching TRBD2. Germline CDR1 is SSHAT and CDR2 is FNYEAQ (reference sequence). This CDR3 spans 20 amino acids.

Turning to this clone: It is unclear where the CDR3 begins or ends on the DNA, so no DNA is shown, and the CDR3 is as TCRdb lists it. V usage is TRBV12-2 and J usage is TRBJ1-5. TRBV12-2 is a recognized pseudogene. Ends included, the CDR3 has 19 residues. The CDR3 here is CASRLVFGIGSPHNQPQHF.

The chain is built from TRBV10-2 and TRBJ1-1; D not resolved. V lost 0 bases, J lost 11 bases, and 10 bases lay in between. The CDR3 covers 12 residues. Germline lookup yields CDR1 WSHSY and CDR2 SAAADI. DNA for the CDR3: TGCGCCAGCAGTGAGTCGGGGAGAGGTGCTTTCTTT. This codes for CASSESGRGAFF.

V gene TRBV7-2 combines with J gene TRBJ2-4, with 11 bases fitting TRBD2. Germline V gene data show CDR1 as SGHTA and CDR2 as FQGNSA. CDR3 length: 19 residues. V shed 1 base, J shed 0 bases, and the junction held 8 bases outside the gene matches. The CDR3 is CASSLVALAGALAKNIQYF. CDR3 sequence (DNA): TGTGCCAGCAGCTTAGTCGCACTAGCGGGGGCCCTAGCCAAAAACATTCAGTACTTC.

The J gene is TRBJ2-3, the V gene TRBV7-2, with a tentative D call TRBD2 (5 bases). The CDR3 covers 14 residues. Per the germline V gene, CDR1 is SGHTA and CDR2 is FQGNSA. V shed 2 bases and J shed 2 bases, with 8 bases lying between them. CDR3 in amino acids: CASSLWENTDTQYF. Written as DNA, the CDR3 is TGTGCCAGCAGCTTATGGGAGAACACAGATACGCAGTATTTT.

V is TRBV9 and J is TRBJ1-1; no clear D. Trimming took 4 bases from V and 3 from J, leaving 13 bases between them. The CDR3 is 14 residues long. The germline gives CDR1 SGDLS, CDR2 YYNGEE. The CDR3 nucleotides are TGTGCCAGCAGCCCGGCCGGGGTGGACACTGAAGCTTTCTTT. Amino acids: CASSPAGVDTEAFF.

V and J are TRBV15 and TRBJ1-1, with TRBD1 as a possible D gene (5 bases). CDR3 size: 14 residues. The germline gives CDR1 LNHNV, CDR2 YYDKDF (reference sequence). Between the trimmed V and J ends, which lost 3 bases and 4 bases, there was a span of 12 bases. The CDR3 here is CATSSRQIGTEAFF. In DNA form, the CDR3 reads TGTGCCACCAGCAGTAGACAGATAGGCACTGAAGCTTTCTTT.

The J gene is TRBJ2-3, the V gene TRBV7-2, with 8 bases lining up with TRBD1. This CDR3 contains 19 residues. V was clipped by 4 bases and J by 0 bases; unmatched bases: 15. The germline CDR1 and CDR2 sequences are SGHTA and FQGNSA. The CDR3 loop is CASSSFESRDRYSTDTQYF. The CDR3, as DNA: TGTGCCAGCAGCTCCTTTGAGTCCCGGGACAGGTATAGCACAGATACGCAGTATTTT.

The chain uses TRBV5-4 and TRBJ2-7, with D tentatively TRBD2 (6 bases). The CDR3 is made up of 14 amino acids. Trimming pared 5 bases from V and 2 bases from J, leaving 14 bases between. Per germline, CDR1 SGHNT and CDR2 YYREEE (reference sequence). CDR3 bases: TGTGCCAGCAGGAAGGACTACCCGACCTACGAGCAGTACTTC. Translation gives CASRKDYPTYEQYF.

In this sample, this clone turned up once. The V and J genes are TRBV28 and TRBJ2-1; TRBD2 might be the D (6 bases). Germline-derived CDR1 and CDR2 are MDHEN and SYDVKM. CDR3 length equals 14 residues. The ends were cut back, 10 bases at V and 8 bases at J, with 21 bases in the middle. This CDR3 reads CATRPAGERDEQFF. CDR3 DNA: TGTGCCACCAGGCCAGCGGGTGAGAGGGATGAGCAGTTCTTC.

The chain joins TRBV3-1 (or the pseudogene TRBV3-2) to TRBJ1-1; 10 nucleotides align to TRBD1. The V and J ends lost 3 bases and 7 bases, in that order; junction bases with no gene match: 2. CDR3 length: 13 amino acids. CDR1 is LGHDT and CDR2 is YNNKEL in the germline V gene (reference sequence). The CDR3 bases are TGTGCCAGCAGCCAGCGGACAGGGGGTGAAGCTTTCTTT. Protein sequence: CASSQRTGGEAFF.

This clone was counted a few times. The V call is TRBV15, the J call TRBJ2-1, with TRBD1 identical over 7 bases. Per germline, CDR1 LNHNV and CDR2 YYDKDF (reference sequence). The CDR3 sequence is 17 residues long. Trimming cost V 1 base and J 2 bases; bases outside gene matches: 8. CDR3 in amino acids: CATSRALGQGAYNEQFF. The CDR3 DNA is TGTGCCACCAGCAGAGCCCTAGGGCAGGGGGCCTACAATGAGCAGTTCTTC.

In its sample, this clone was seen a few times. The same CDR3 is also encoded by other DNA sequences in this sample. The chain carries TRBV11-2 and TRBJ1-2, with unresolved D. The CDR3 has 13 residues. Trimming shortened V by 1 base and J by 2 bases, and 5 bases separated the two germline ends. Germline assignment: CDR1 SGHAT and CDR2 FQNNGV. The CDR3 is CASSLGHNYGYTF. The CDR3 DNA is TGTGCCAGCAGCTTAGGACACAACTATGGCTACACCTTC.

The chain employs TRBV30 and TRBJ2-2; TRBD2 aligns across 7 bases. Germline V lookup: CDR1 GTSNPN, CDR2 SVGIG (reference sequence). The CDR3 sequence is 15 residues long. Trimming took 6 bases from V and 5 from J; bases not matched to a gene: 12. CDR3 sequence reads: CACPGEAGSTGELFF. CDR3 sequence (DNA): TGTGCCTGCCCCGGAGAAGCGGGGAGTACCGGGGAGCTGTTTTTT.

This chain joins TRBV25-1 and TRBJ1-2; D is perhaps TRBD1 (5 bases). The V gene lost 5 bases and the J gene lost 6 bases, with 13 bases spanning the gap. This CDR3 has 13 residues. From germline, CDR1 is MGHDK and CDR2 SYGVNS. CDR3 residues: CASSKWGVDGYTF. In DNA, the CDR3 is TGTGCCAGCAGTAAGTGGGGGGTCGATGGCTACACCTTC.

The V gene is TRBV5-4, the J gene TRBJ1-3; a weak D match, TRBD1 (6 bases). V was shortened by 4 bases and J by 0 bases, with 11 bases between the two germline ends. CDR1 is SGHNT and CDR2 is YYREEE in the germline V gene (reference sequence). The CDR3 is made up of 15 amino acids. The CDR3, as DNA: TGTGCCAGCAGCCTCGGACAGCACTCTGGAAACACCATATATTTT. Its protein is CASSLGQHSGNTIYF.

The V call is TRBV19, the J call TRBJ1-6, with D perhaps matching TRBD1 (5 bases). This CDR3 is 15 amino acids long. Germline values: CDR1 LNHDA, CDR2 SQIVND (reference sequence). V lost 4 bases to trimming and J lost 5 bases, with 12 bases between them. CDR3 sequence reads: CASSREGLNNSPLHF. In nucleotides, the CDR3 is TGTGCCAGTAGTAGAGAGGGACTGAATAATTCACCCCTCCACTTT.

This chain links TRBV5-1 with TRBJ2-5, with a tentative D call TRBD1 (6 bases). Germline V CDR1 and CDR2: SGHRS, YFSETQ. The CDR3 runs 14 residues. Deletions cut 4 bases from V and 2 bases from J, with 12 bases between. CDR3 bases: TGCGCCAGCAGCACAAACAGGGAGCAAGAGACCCAGTACTTC. As protein: CASSTNREQETQYF.

This clone was seen just once. The chain couples TRBV4-1 to TRBJ1-4; D remains unclear. Germline V lookup: CDR1 MGHRA, CDR2 YSYEKL. CDR3 length equals 14 residues. Trimming removed 0 bases from V and 5 bases from J, with 7 bases in between. The chain's CDR3 is CASSQDFRNEKLFF. The CDR3 DNA is TGCGCCAGCAGCCAAGATTTCAGGAATGAAAAACTGTTTTTT.

The V gene is TRBV30, the J gene TRBJ2-1; D is unresolved. The CDR3 has 16 residues. Germline V CDR1 and CDR2: GTSNPN, SVGIG (reference sequence). V was trimmed by 4 bases and J by 4 bases, leaving 20 bases between them. CDR3: CAWTPLDSDRYNEQFF. CDR3 bases: TGTGCCTGGACCCCGCTTGACTCAGACCGTTACAATGAGCAGTTCTTC.

The V and J genes are TRBV24-1 and TRBJ2-7; 8 nucleotides agree with TRBD1. This CDR3 region has 15 residues. The J segment lost 5 bases and the V segment lost 5 bases, leaving 10 bases of the junction unmatched. Germline V gene sequence: CDR1 KGHDR, CDR2 SFDVKD. The CDR3 region is CATSAPGQAADEQYF. In DNA, the CDR3 is TGTGCCACCAGTGCCCCGGGACAGGCCGCCGACGAGCAGTACTTC.

In this sample, this clone turned up once. V gene TRBV7-2 combines with J gene TRBJ1-4, with a tentative D call TRBD1 (5 bases). Between the trimmed V and J ends, which lost 0 bases and 7 bases, there was a span of 9 bases. Germline V gene sequence: CDR1 SGHTA, CDR2 FQGNSA. This CDR3 has 14 residues. The CDR3, as DNA: TGTGCCAGCAGCTTAGCTTTGGGGGGTGAAAAACTGTTTTTT. This translates into CASSLALGGEKLFF.

The chain couples TRBV18 to TRBJ1-2, with 12 bases that match TRBD1. Germline V gene sequence: CDR1 KGHSH, CDR2 LQKENI. The length of the CDR3 is 19 residues. V trimming: 3 bases; J trimming: 2 bases; junction bases outside the gene matches: 13. The CDR3 loop is CASSPQLSGTGGENYGYTF. In nucleotides, the CDR3 is TGTGCCAGCTCACCCCAATTATCCGGGACAGGGGGCGAAAACTATGGCTACACCTTC.

This chain links TRBV6-1 with TRBJ2-7, with D maybe TRBD1 (6 bases). The V gene lost 5 bases and the J gene lost 2 bases, with 13 bases spanning the gap. From germline, CDR1 is MNHNS and CDR2 SASEGT. The CDR3 is made up of 14 amino acids. The CDR3 loop is CASSQTGFAYEQYF. CDR3 DNA sequence: TGTGCCAGCAGTCAAACAGGGTTCGCCTACGAGCAGTACTTC.

This chain uses TRBV11-2 with TRBJ1-1, with 8 nucleotides matching TRBD1. V shed 5 bases, J shed 5 bases, and the junction held 16 bases outside the gene matches. Germline lookup yields CDR1 SGHAT and CDR2 FQNNGV. CDR3 length: 17 amino acids. Here the CDR3 reads CASSILRIGQGGTEAFF. The CDR3 coding sequence is TGTGCCAGCAGCATACTGCGGATCGGACAGGGAGGAACTGAAGCTTTCTTT.

Comments on this clone: The sample carries other DNA sequences with the same CDR3. The chain uses TRBV20-1 and TRBJ1-2, with a weak D call TRBD1 (5 bases). CDR3 length equals 11 residues. Germline-derived CDR1 and CDR2 are DFQATT and SNEGSKA (reference sequence). Trimming took off 4 bases at V and 5 bases at J, with 8 bases between the two ends. The DNA of the CDR3 is TGCAGTGCTACCGGGGGATATGGCTACACCTTC. Protein sequence: CSATGGYGYTF.